A selection of T cell receptor beta chains follows, all from one sample in a study of blood T cell repertoires in COVID-19. Sequencing was performed with immunoSEQ multiplex PCR; in TCRdb, only in-frame clones are kept and a portion is missing. Here the sample spans some 250,000 clones, roughly 86% being singletons. The sequencing sample was made of peripheral blood. These receptors all come from a woman between 55 and 75 years old with COVID-19, enrolled during active disease. The conserved cysteine and the conserved F or W are not part of the CDR3 here. Each record gives: V gene, J gene, CDR3 length, CDR3 protein.

TRBV12-3/TRBV12-4	TRBJ2-2	11	ASSLLDLGELF
TRBV30	TRBJ1-1	11	AGWTGENTEAF
TRBV6-4	TRBJ1-1	12	ASSDSSRATEAF
TRBV19	TRBJ1-2	14	ASSIDHHREIYGYT
TRBV7-6	TRBJ2-2	14	ASSPRDRLNTGELF
TRBV10-3	TRBJ1-2	12	AISVRGAGYGYT
TRBV7-6	TRBJ2-7	13	ASSPMFEGYYEQY
TRBV19	TRBJ2-1	12	ASKTGRYADEQF
TRBV7-8	TRBJ2-3	12	ASSLTSITDTQY
TRBV7-9	TRBJ1-1	12	ASSITGIGTEAF
TRBV24-1	TRBJ2-7	13	ATSDPLDSSYEQY
TRBV19	TRBJ1-5	13	ASQVGGRSNQPQH
TRBV5-1	TRBJ2-1	12	ASSPRLALYEQF
TRBV30	TRBJ1-4	11	AYMTGPGVKLF
TRBV7-8	TRBJ2-1	13	ASSPGLAVGWEQF
TRBV5-4	TRBJ2-1	16	ASSVSGSGTSRYNEQF
TRBV6-5	TRBJ1-4	11	ASRRATNEKLF
TRBV6-2/TRBV6-3	TRBJ2-7	13	ASSSRGGPPYEQY
TRBV24-1	TRBJ2-2	14	ATSEHRAFGSGELF
TRBV7-9	TRBJ2-7	11	ASSRNAEGVRY
TRBV5-4	TRBJ2-2	12	ASSLVGATGELF
TRBV6-5	TRBJ2-7	12	ASIPGQALAASD
TRBV9	TRBJ2-1	13	ASSVGLAGYNEQF
TRBV5-1	TRBJ1-4	15	ASSRGTGASTNEKLF
TRBV18	TRBJ2-3	15	ASSPLLADQTTDTQY
TRBV11-3	TRBJ2-7	14	ASSPDRDRSPYEQY